Listed below are T cell receptor beta chains from one sample, sequenced in a study of OX40 agonist ivuxolimab in advanced cancers. Sequenced by immunoSEQ multiplex PCR; TCRdb stores in-frame clones only, minus some. The sample has just over 80,000 clones, more than 70% seen once. Sequencing used CD4+ or CD8+ T cells sorted from blood, obtained in a trial of the OX40 agonist ivuxolimab. The source is an adult with an advanced solid tumor such as melanoma, head and neck, liver or kidney cancer. The CDR3 runs from the conserved cysteine through the conserved F or W. D genes are given only for firm matches. Clone size appears in some rows only: once, few, many, or a class for an expanded clone.

d_gene: -
j_gene: TRBJ2-3
abundance: -
v_gene: TRBV19
CDR3aa: CASSVGNTDTQYF
CDR3nt: TGTGCCAGTAGTGTGGGGAACACAGATACGCAGTATTTT

d_gene: -
j_gene: TRBJ2-2
abundance: -
v_gene: TRBV30
CDR3aa: CAWNLISGELFF
CDR3nt: TGTGCCTGGAATCTTATCTCCGGGGAGCTGTTTTTT

d_gene: TRBD1
j_gene: TRBJ2-7
abundance: -
v_gene: TRBV5-4
CDR3aa: CASSSSGQGRGEQYF
CDR3nt: TGTGCCAGCAGCTCCAGCGGACAGGGACGAGGCGAGCAGTACTTC

d_gene: -
j_gene: TRBJ2-7
abundance: once
v_gene: TRBV6-4
CDR3aa: CASSDSSSSSRWRRGYGYEQYF
CDR3nt: TGTGCCAGCAGTGACTCGAGTTCGTCTAGCCGGTGGAGACGAGGTTACGGTTACGAGCAGTACTTC

d_gene: -
j_gene: TRBJ2-5
abundance: -
v_gene: TRBV2
CDR3aa: CASKLGGQETQYF
CDR3nt: TGTGCCAGCAAGTTGGGGGGTCAAGAGACCCAGTACTTC

d_gene: -
j_gene: TRBJ2-6
abundance: -
v_gene: TRBV18
CDR3aa: CASSPGSILSGANVLTF
CDR3nt: TGTGCCAGCTCACCAGGGTCGATCCTATCTGGGGCCAACGTCCTGACTTTC

d_gene: -
j_gene: TRBJ2-3
abundance: -
v_gene: TRBV19
CDR3aa: CASSSDTTDTQYF
CDR3nt: TGTGCCAGTAGCTCGGACACTACAGATACGCAGTATTTT

d_gene: -
j_gene: TRBJ2-1
abundance: -
v_gene: TRBV30
CDR3aa: CAWSVFAGTYNEQFF
CDR3nt: TGTGCCTGGAGTGTATTTGCGGGGACCTACAATGAGCAGTTCTTC

d_gene: -
j_gene: TRBJ1-2
abundance: few
v_gene: TRBV4-1
CDR3aa: CASSLGTLRGYGYTF
CDR3nt: TGCGCCAGCAGCCTCGGGACTCTAAGGGGCTATGGCTACACCTTC

d_gene: TRBD2
j_gene: TRBJ2-5
abundance: -
v_gene: TRBV18
CDR3aa: CASSPPAGEETQYF
CDR3nt: TGTGCCAGCTCACCACCAGCGGGGGAAGAGACCCAGTACTTC

d_gene: TRBD1
j_gene: TRBJ2-1
abundance: -
v_gene: TRBV5-4
CDR3aa: CASSSNRGGYNEQFF
CDR3nt: TGTGCCAGCAGCAGCAACAGGGGTGGGTACAATGAGCAGTTCTTC

d_gene: -
j_gene: TRBJ2-5
abundance: large
v_gene: TRBV30
CDR3aa: CAWSPGGGQETQYF
CDR3nt: TGTGCCTGGAGTCCCGGTGGGGGGCAAGAGACCCAGTACTTC

d_gene: -
j_gene: TRBJ1-5
abundance: once
v_gene: TRBV21-1
CDR3aa: CASRSPSGTGEEYSNQPQHF
CDR3nt: TGTGCCAGCAGGTCACCCAGTGGGACAGGGGAGGAATATAGCAATCAGCCCCAGCATTTT

d_gene: -
j_gene: TRBJ2-6
abundance: -
v_gene: TRBV14
CDR3aa: CASSQGLVGGSGANVLTF
CDR3nt: TGTGCCAGCAGCCAAGGTTTAGTTGGGGGCTCTGGGGCCAACGTCCTGACTTTC

d_gene: -
j_gene: TRBJ2-7
abundance: -
v_gene: TRBV19
CDR3aa: CASSIGQSQYF
CDR3nt: TGTGCCAGTAGTATCGGACAGTCGCAGTACTTC

d_gene: -
j_gene: TRBJ1-1
abundance: -
v_gene: TRBV12-5
CDR3aa: CASGLVHRGADEAFF
CDR3nt: TGTGCTAGTGGTTTGGTACATCGAGGGGCCGATGAAGCTTTCTTT

d_gene: TRBD1
j_gene: TRBJ2-7
abundance: -
v_gene: TRBV6-5
CDR3aa: CASRSGTGPYEQYF
CDR3nt: TGTGCCAGCAGATCCGGGACAGGGCCCTACGAGCAGTACTTC

d_gene: -
j_gene: TRBJ2-1
abundance: few
v_gene: TRBV9
CDR3aa: CASSRDPMDEQFF
CDR3nt: TGTGCCAGCAGCCGGGACCCCATGGATGAGCAGTTCTTC

d_gene: TRBD1
j_gene: TRBJ1-4
abundance: once
v_gene: TRBV2
CDR3aa: CASSELVGQGVKRLFF
CDR3nt: TGTGCCAGCAGTGAACTCGTGGGACAGGGGGTGAAAAGGTTGTTTTTT

d_gene: TRBD2
j_gene: TRBJ2-3
abundance: once
v_gene: TRBV7-2
CDR3aa: CASSLAPGLAGGTDTQYF
CDR3nt: TGTGCCAGCAGCTTAGCTCCGGGACTAGCGGGGGGCACAGATACGCAGTATTTT

d_gene: TRBD2
j_gene: TRBJ2-3
abundance: -
v_gene: TRBV4-2
CDR3aa: CASSQDPEGGSFADTQYF
CDR3nt: TGTGCCAGCAGCCAAGACCCCGAAGGCGGGAGCTTCGCAGATACGCAGTATTTT

d_gene: -
j_gene: TRBJ2-1
abundance: -
v_gene: TRBV5-8
CDR3aa: CASEGNEQFF
CDR3nt: TGTGCCAGCGAGGGCAATGAGCAGTTCTTC

d_gene: TRBD1
j_gene: TRBJ2-7
abundance: -
v_gene: TRBV25-1
CDR3aa: CASRGTGAPYEQYF
CDR3nt: TGTGCCAGCAGAGGGACAGGGGCCCCCTACGAGCAGTACTTC

d_gene: -
j_gene: TRBJ2-4
abundance: once
v_gene: TRBV4-1
CDR3aa: CASSQGLQGTKNIQYF
CDR3nt: TGCGCCAGCAGCCAGGGCCTACAGGGAACCAAAAACATTCAGTACTTC

d_gene: -
j_gene: TRBJ1-5
abundance: once
v_gene: TRBV19
CDR3aa: CASSAGANQHF
CDR3nt: TGTGCCAGTAGCGCAGGGGCTAACCAGCATTTT

d_gene: TRBD2
j_gene: TRBJ2-7
abundance: -
v_gene: TRBV6-1
CDR3aa: CASSEGRGGAASYEQYF
CDR3nt: TGTGCCAGCAGTGAAGGCCGGGGGGGTGCAGCCTCCTACGAGCAGTACTTC

d_gene: -
j_gene: TRBJ2-5
abundance: -
v_gene: TRBV25-1
CDR3aa: CARGNHQETQYF
CDR3nt: TGTGCCAGGGGAAACCACCAAGAGACCCAGTACTTC

d_gene: TRBD1
j_gene: TRBJ2-3
abundance: -
v_gene: TRBV5-1
CDR3aa: CASRKTGGGDTQYF
CDR3nt: TGCGCCAGCAGAAAGACAGGGGGCGGAGATACGCAGTATTTT

d_gene: -
j_gene: TRBJ1-6
abundance: -
v_gene: TRBV2
CDR3aa: CASSERLGLTLTLHF
CDR3nt: TGTGCCAGCAGTGAAAGGTTAGGACTCACGTTGACCCTCCACTTT

d_gene: -
j_gene: TRBJ2-3
abundance: -
v_gene: TRBV6-1
CDR3aa: CASSEADTQYF
CDR3nt: TGTGCCAGCAGTGAAGCAGATACGCAGTATTTT

d_gene: TRBD2
j_gene: TRBJ2-3
abundance: -
v_gene: TRBV7-2
CDR3aa: CASSLAGRGLTDTQYF
CDR3nt: TGTGCCAGCAGCTTAGCAGGGAGGGGCCTCACAGATACGCAGTATTTT

d_gene: -
j_gene: TRBJ2-1
abundance: -
v_gene: TRBV7-8
CDR3aa: CASTPGRGTRSYNEQFF
CDR3nt: TGTGCCAGCACCCCCGGCAGGGGTACCCGCTCCTACAATGAGCAGTTCTTC

d_gene: -
j_gene: TRBJ1-2
abundance: -
v_gene: TRBV6-5
CDR3aa: CASRARGQGSGYTF
CDR3nt: TGTGCCAGCAGAGCTAGAGGGCAGGGTTCTGGCTACACCTTC

d_gene: -
j_gene: TRBJ2-6
abundance: -
v_gene: TRBV7-9
CDR3aa: CASSLMGSGANVLTF
CDR3nt: TGTGCCAGCAGCTTAATGGGGTCTGGGGCCAACGTCCTGACTTTC

d_gene: -
j_gene: TRBJ1-3
abundance: few
v_gene: TRBV28
CDR3aa: CASAGTLVSGNTIYF
CDR3nt: TGTGCCAGCGCCGGGACACTCGTCTCTGGAAACACCATATATTTT

d_gene: TRBD1
j_gene: TRBJ1-5
abundance: -
v_gene: TRBV5-5
CDR3aa: CASSGGQDGQPQHF
CDR3nt: TGTGCCAGCAGCGGAGGACAGGACGGTCAGCCCCAGCATTTT

d_gene: -
j_gene: TRBJ1-4
abundance: few
v_gene: TRBV4-1
CDR3aa: CASSQARGTEKLFF
CDR3nt: TGCGCCAGCAGCCAAGCGAGGGGGACTGAAAAACTGTTTTTT

d_gene: -
j_gene: TRBJ2-3
abundance: once
v_gene: TRBV9
CDR3aa: CASSTRSFSSTDTQYF
CDR3nt: TGTGCCAGCAGCACCCGCTCCTTTTCTAGCACAGATACGCAGTATTTT

d_gene: -
j_gene: TRBJ1-1
abundance: -
v_gene: TRBV6-5
CDR3aa: CASSPRGPKNTEAFF
CDR3nt: TGTGCCAGCAGTCCCAGGGGACCGAAGAACACTGAAGCTTTCTTT

d_gene: -
j_gene: TRBJ2-1
abundance: -
v_gene: TRBV10-1
CDR3aa: CASSEGRTDNEQFF
CDR3nt: TGCGCCAGCAGTGAGGGGAGAACCGACAATGAGCAGTTCTTC

d_gene: -
j_gene: TRBJ1-5
abundance: -
v_gene: TRBV30
CDR3aa: CAWGRDHQPQHF
CDR3nt: TGTGCCTGGGGCAGGGATCATCAGCCCCAGCATTTT

d_gene: -
j_gene: TRBJ2-7
abundance: -
v_gene: TRBV6-5
CDR3aa: CASSYQQGIGEQYF
CDR3nt: TGTGCCAGCAGTTACCAACAGGGTATAGGCGAGCAGTACTTC

d_gene: -
j_gene: TRBJ1-2
abundance: -
v_gene: TRBV19
CDR3aa: CASSIANSRGYGYTF
CDR3nt: TGTGCCAGTAGTATAGCAAACTCCCGAGGCTATGGCTACACCTTC

d_gene: -
j_gene: TRBJ1-5
abundance: -
v_gene: TRBV4-3
CDR3aa: CASSQEMSQPQHF
CDR3nt: TGCGCCAGCAGCCAAGAAATGAGTCAGCCCCAGCATTTT

d_gene: -
j_gene: TRBJ1-1
abundance: -
v_gene: TRBV19
CDR3aa: CASTPRGLKRNTEAFF
CDR3nt: TGTGCCAGTACCCCACGGGGGTTAAAAAGGAACACTGAAGCTTTCTTT

d_gene: TRBD1
j_gene: TRBJ1-2
abundance: -
v_gene: TRBV6-1
CDR3aa: CASSARGQGALLSGYTF
CDR3nt: TGTGCCAGCAGTGCCCGGGGACAGGGGGCGCTTTTAAGCGGCTACACCTTC

d_gene: -
j_gene: TRBJ2-7
abundance: -
v_gene: TRBV7-2
CDR3aa: CASSLAGGPYEQYF
CDR3nt: TGTGCCAGCAGCTTAGCAGGAGGTCCCTACGAGCAGTACTTC

d_gene: TRBD1
j_gene: TRBJ1-1
abundance: once
v_gene: TRBV7-2
CDR3aa: CASSLIVGGNTEAFF
CDR3nt: TGTGCCAGCAGCTTAATAGTAGGGGGCAACACTGAAGCTTTCTTT

d_gene: -
j_gene: TRBJ1-6
abundance: once
v_gene: TRBV14
CDR3aa: CASSRDFNRSPLHF
CDR3nt: TGTGCCAGCAGCCGGGATTTTAACCGTTCACCCCTCCACTTT

d_gene: TRBD2
j_gene: TRBJ2-1
abundance: -
v_gene: TRBV15
CDR3aa: CATSRDQWGGNEQFF
CDR3nt: TGTGCCACCAGCAGAGATCAGTGGGGGGGAAATGAGCAGTTCTTC